The 32 T cell receptor beta chains in this list originate from one sample, sequenced in a study of cytomegalovirus exposure and HLA in healthy donors. Primers included in the PCR were 60 Vbeta and 13 Jbeta primers. Assay: immunoSEQ multiplex PCR; the TCRdb copy retains only in-frame clones and omits some. This sample has 250,000 to 350,000 clones, with 75% to 90% found just once. The sequenced material came from PBMCs. The receptors derive from a man aged 40-49 years in good health and CMV-seropositive.

V is TRBV5-5 and J is TRBJ2-7, with D maybe TRBD2 (5 bases). V was cut by 4 bases and J by 2 bases, with 16 bases left in between. The CDR3 runs 15 residues. From germline, CDR1 is SGHKS and CDR2 YYEKEE (reference sequence). The CDR3 loop reads CASSQALASTYEQYF. The CDR3 DNA reads TGTGCCAGCAGCCAAGCATTAGCGAGTACCTACGAGCAGTACTTC.

The rearrangement uses TRBV28 and TRBJ2-5; 8 nucleotides align to TRBD1. The CDR3 covers 16 residues. V lost 3 bases to trimming and J lost 5 bases; unmatched junction nucleotides: 11. CDR1 and CDR2 (germline): MDHEN, SYDVKM. The CDR3 DNA reads TGTGCCAGCAGTTTGCCCTCAGGGGGCCCACGGGAGACCCAGTACTTC. Translated: CASSLPSGGPRETQYF. The full variable domain, its missing parts supplied by reference TRBV28 and TRBJ2-5, is DVKVTQSSRYLVKRTGEKVFLECVQDMDHENMFWYRQDPGLGLRLIYFSYDVKMKEKGDIPEGYSVSREKKERFSLILESASTNQTSMYLCASSLPSGGPRETQYFGPGTRLLVL.

This clone occurred once. This chain joins TRBV2 and TRBJ2-7; the D is unclear. CDR1 SNHLY and CDR2 FYNNEI come from the germline V gene. V was cut by 7 bases and J by 5 bases, with 18 bases left in between. The CDR3 is made up of 14 amino acids. The CDR3 protein is CASNLESFRNEQYF. DNA of the CDR3: TGTGCCAGCAATCTAGAGTCTTTTCGGAACGAGCAGTACTTC.

V usage is TRBV29-1 and J usage is TRBJ2-5; no definite D call. The end of the DNA aligns better with TRBJ2-7, so the J call may be wrong. Germline V CDR1 and CDR2: SQVTM, ANQGSEA. CDR3 length: 12 residues. Written as DNA, the CDR3 is TGCAGCGTTGAAACTAATAGCCCCGAGCAGTACTTC. It codes for CSVETNSPEQYF.

The chain couples TRBV6-5 to TRBJ1-2; D gene unclear. The CDR3 loop spans 11 amino acids. The ends were cut back, 10 bases at V and 5 bases at J, with 11 bases in the middle. Looked up from germline, CDR1 is MNHEY and CDR2 is SVGAGI. The CDR3 DNA follows: TGTGCCACCTCCCGAGGGTATGGCTACACCTTC. This gives the protein CATSRGYGYTF.

The rearrangement uses TRBV5-1 and TRBJ1-3; no clear D. V was pared by 4 bases and J by 0 bases, with 8 bases between. CDR3 length equals 14 residues. Germline loops: CDR1 SGHRS, CDR2 YFSETQ. The CDR3 region is CASSARSSGNTIYF. The CDR3 bases are TGCGCCAGCAGCGCTAGGAGCTCTGGAAACACCATATATTTT.

This clone appeared a single time. This chain links TRBV28 with TRBJ2-3, with 7 nucleotides matching TRBD2. Trimming took 2 bases from V and 4 from J; bases not matched to a gene: 6. This CDR3 is built from 15 residues. Germline V gene lookup returns CDR1 MDHEN and CDR2 SYDVKM. CDR3: CASSLGGRLSDTQYF. The CDR3 nucleotides read TGTGCCAGCAGTTTAGGCGGGAGACTCTCAGATACGCAGTATTTT.

A single count supports this clone. V usage is TRBV6-1 and J usage is TRBJ1-2, with 7 bases fitting TRBD1. V was pared by 1 base and J by 7 bases, with 12 bases of the junction left unmatched. Germline CDR1 reads MNHNS; CDR2 reads SASEGT. The CDR3 is made up of 16 amino acids. The CDR3 coding sequence is TGTGCCAGCAGTGAAGGGGGGCCTACGACAGGGCTTGGCTACACCTTC. It translates to CASSEGGPTTGLGYTF.

The chain recombines TRBV21-1 with TRBJ2-5; TRBD2 is the table's D call, not checked against the DNA. TRBV21-1 is a listed pseudogene. CDR3 length: 13 amino acids. CDR3 in DNA: TGTGCCAGCAGCATTAGGGAGGAGGAGACCCAGTACTTC. This translates into CASSIREEETQYF.

The rearrangement uses TRBV6-5 and TRBJ2-1; weak D call: TRBD2 (5 bases). The CDR3 is made up of 12 amino acids. The V gene lost 8 bases and the J gene lost 9 bases, with 14 bases spanning the gap. CDR1 is MNHEY and CDR2 is SVGAGI in the germline V gene. CDR3 nucleotides: TGTGCCAGCCCTGTCCGGGGTCCTGAGCAGTTCTTC. It yields the protein CASPVRGPEQFF.

The chain uses TRBV7-9 and TRBJ2-5, with D possibly being TRBD2 (5 bases). The length of the CDR3 is 16 residues. Trimming pared 5 bases from V and 1 base from J, leaving 17 bases between. CDR1 and CDR2 (germline): SEHNR, FQNEAQ (reference sequence). CDR3 bases: TGTGCCAGCAGCCCCAGGTACAGCGGAGGCCAAGAGACCCAGTACTTC. As protein: CASSPRYSGGQETQYF.

The chain is built from TRBV28 and TRBJ2-7; 9 bases fit TRBD1. The CDR3 consists of 14 residues. Germline-derived CDR1 and CDR2 are MDHEN and SYDVKM. The V segment lost 5 bases and the J segment 2 bases; nucleotides outside the gene matches: 4. The CDR3 protein is CASSERQGAYEQYF. The CDR3 coding sequence is TGTGCCAGCAGTGAACGACAGGGGGCCTACGAGCAGTACTTC. Complete variable domain (other parts from reference TRBV28 and TRBJ2-7): DVKVTQSSRYLVKRTGEKVFLECVQDMDHENMFWYRQDPGLGLRLIYFSYDVKMKEKGDIPEGYSVSREKKERFSLILESASTNQTSMYLCASSERQGAYEQYFGPGTRLTVT.

V and J are TRBV9 and TRBJ2-7; TRBD2 agrees at 9 bases. Germline loops: CDR1 SGDLS, CDR2 YYNGEE. The J segment lost 6 bases and the V segment lost 6 bases, leaving 13 bases of the junction unmatched. This CDR3 contains 15 residues. The DNA of the CDR3 is TGTGCCAGCACCCCGGGAGGTAGCGGGAGATCCGAGCAGTACTTC. Amino acid sequence: CASTPGGSGRSEQYF.

This chain uses TRBV6-1 with TRBJ2-3; 8 bases line up with TRBD2. Germline CDR1 is MNHNS and CDR2 is SASEGT. This CDR3 comprises 13 residues. V lost 10 bases, J lost 3 bases, and 6 bases stayed unmatched. As DNA, the CDR3 is TGTGCCACCAGCGGGAGAATAACAGATACGCAGTATTTT. Protein sequence: CATSGRITDTQYF.

The chain joins TRBV6-5 to TRBJ1-1; a possible D gene is TRBD1 (5 bases). CDR3 length: 15 amino acids. Trimming stripped 8 bases from V and 4 bases from J, with 20 bases between. Looked up from germline, CDR1 is MNHEY and CDR2 is SVGAGI. The CDR3 DNA reads TGTGCCAGCGGGGCTGGGACTTTACTAAGCACTGAAGCTTTCTTT. Protein sequence: CASGAGTLLSTEAFF.

The chain joins TRBV7-2 to TRBJ1-5; weak D call: TRBD1 (5 bases). Germline values: CDR1 SGHTA, CDR2 FQGNSA. The CDR3 sequence is 17 residues long. Trimming shortened V by 5 bases and J by 0 bases, and 17 bases separated the two germline ends. The CDR3 DNA follows: TGTGCCAGCAGCCCACTTATAGACAGCCATAGCAATCAGCCCCAGCATTTT. Its translation: CASSPLIDSHSNQPQHF.

This chain uses TRBV10-3 with TRBJ1-1; D gene unclear. CDR1 and CDR2 (germline): ENHRY, SYGVKD. The CDR3 is 17 residues long. The V gene lost 2 bases and the J gene lost 0 bases, with 16 bases spanning the gap. CDR3 nucleotide sequence: TGTGCCATCAGTGAGAACGGCGGGTGGCCCTTGAACACTGAAGCTTTCTTT. It specifies CAISENGGWPLNTEAFF.

The chain has TRBV7-9 and TRBJ2-1; 11 positions agree with TRBD2. There are 16 residues in the CDR3. Germline lookup yields CDR1 SEHNR and CDR2 FQNEAQ (reference sequence). V was pared by 1 base and J by 8 bases, with 7 bases of the junction left unmatched. The CDR3 DNA reads as TGTGCCAGCAGCTTAGTAGAACTAGCGGGAGTTTATGAGCAGTTCTTC. Its translation is CASSLVELAGVYEQFF.

This rearrangement joins TRBV28 to TRBJ2-3; maybe TRBD1 (6 bases). There are 17 residues in the CDR3. The ends were cut back, 3 bases at V and 4 bases at J, with 20 bases in the middle. Per germline, CDR1 MDHEN and CDR2 SYDVKM. DNA for the CDR3: TGTGCCAGCAGTTTCGCGAAAGACAGGTATTGGGCAGATACGCAGTATTTT. This encodes CASSFAKDRYWADTQYF.

The V call is TRBV13, the J call TRBJ2-4; weak D call: TRBD1 (6 bases). This CDR3 contains 14 residues. Germline CDR1 and CDR2: PRHDT and FYEKMQ (reference sequence). V was cut by 4 bases and J by 4 bases, with 11 bases left in between. DNA of the CDR3: TGTGCCAGCAGCTCCCGGACAGTGAAAAACATTCAGTACTTC. Its protein is CASSSRTVKNIQYF.

The chain recombines TRBV5-1 with TRBJ2-3, with TRBD1 matching over 11 bases. In germline, CDR1 is SGHRS, CDR2 YFSETQ. Losses at the gene ends were 3 bases for V and 4 bases for J; bases not matched to a gene: 4. This CDR3 has 15 residues. The CDR3 DNA is TGCGCCAGCAGCTACGGGGACAGGGGGGCAGATACGCAGTATTTT. Protein: CASSYGDRGADTQYF.

The chain recombines TRBV28 with TRBJ2-5, with TRBD2 identical over 8 bases. The CDR3 runs 17 residues. Germline CDR1 and CDR2: MDHEN and SYDVKM. V shed 3 bases, J shed 5 bases, and the junction held 14 bases outside the gene matches. The CDR3 protein is CASSFGASAGARETQYF. CDR3 nucleotides: TGTGCCAGCAGTTTTGGGGCTTCAGCGGGAGCGCGGGAGACCCAGTACTTC.

This clone came up once. The genes are TRBV2 and TRBJ2-7; 12 bases line up with TRBD2. Germline CDR1 and CDR2: SNHLY and FYNNEI. This CDR3 comprises 14 residues. Unmatched junction bases numbered 9, after V lost 7 bases and J lost 8 bases. The CDR3 nucleotides are TGTGCCAGCACTTCGGCACTAGCGGGGGGCAAGCAGTACTTC. It encodes CASTSALAGGKQYF.

This rearrangement joins TRBV11-2 to TRBJ2-7; 9 positions match TRBD1. This CDR3 spans 14 amino acids. Germline trimming cut 5 bases from V and 5 bases from J; bases unmatched to any gene: 7. Germline loops: CDR1 SGHAT, CDR2 FQNNGV. The CDR3 spells CASSPRDRVHEQYF. The CDR3 DNA reads as TGTGCCAGCAGCCCCAGGGACAGGGTCCACGAGCAGTACTTC.

The chain joins TRBV10-2 to TRBJ2-1; D gene ambiguous. The ends were cut back, 11 bases at V and 1 base at J, with 12 bases in the middle. CDR3 length equals 13 residues. Germline CDR1 and CDR2: WSHSY and SAAADI. CDR3 region: CALSPSSYNEQFF. The CDR3 DNA reads as TGCGCCCTCAGTCCTTCGTCCTACAATGAGCAGTTCTTC.

This chain uses TRBV2 with TRBJ2-3; D ambiguous. Germline V lookup: CDR1 SNHLY, CDR2 FYNNEI. V lost 7 bases and J lost 4, with 12 bases in between. This CDR3 spans 13 amino acids. CDR3 residues: CASTDAGPDTQYF. The CDR3 DNA reads as TGTGCCAGCACCGACGCAGGTCCAGATACGCAGTATTTT.

Only a few counts were recorded for this clone. The V and J genes are TRBV10-3 and TRBJ2-1, with TRBD1 identical over 9 bases. V lost 3 bases, J lost 7 bases, and 1 base stayed unmatched. CDR1 ENHRY and CDR2 SYGVKD come from the germline V gene. CDR3 length: 13 amino acids. This CDR3 is CAISEQGANEQFF. The CDR3 bases are TGTGCCATCAGTGAACAGGGGGCGAATGAGCAGTTCTTC.

The chain carries TRBV7-2 and TRBJ1-1; 8 nucleotides match TRBD1. V was clipped by 0 bases and J by 4 bases; unmatched bases: 13. Germline CDR1 SGHTA, CDR2 FQGNSA. The CDR3 spans 18 residues. The CDR3 is CASSLAPRTGLGGTEAFF. The CDR3 bases are TGTGCCAGCAGCTTAGCCCCACGGACAGGGCTCGGGGGCACTGAAGCTTTCTTT.

The chain links TRBV27 to TRBJ2-3; D is unclear. Germline V gene sequence: CDR1 MNHEY, CDR2 SMNVEV (reference sequence). The CDR3 length is 14 residues. The V gene lost 3 bases and the J gene lost 3 bases, with 10 bases spanning the gap. The CDR3 DNA reads TGTGCCAGCAGTTTTGACTTTCCGACAGATACGCAGTATTTT. Translation: CASSFDFPTDTQYF.

This chain uses TRBV7-9 with TRBJ2-7, with 7 bases matching TRBD1. The CDR3 length is 15 residues. Trimming took 0 bases from V and 3 from J; bases not matched to a gene: 5. Germline V gene lookup returns CDR1 SEHNR and CDR2 FQNEAQ (reference sequence). The DNA of the CDR3 is TGTGCCAGCAGCTTAGCACAGGGGAATCTCTACGAGCAGTACTTC. Protein: CASSLAQGNLYEQYF.

This rearrangement joins TRBV29-1 to TRBJ1-1; possible D gene TRBD1, 5 bases. The CDR3 has 13 amino acids. V dropped 7 bases and J dropped 2 bases, with 14 bases sitting between them. The germline V gene encodes CDR1 SQVTM and CDR2 ANQGSEA. Here the CDR3 reads CSALTGGNTEAFF. Written as DNA, the CDR3 is TGCAGCGCCCTGACGGGGGGAAACACTGAAGCTTTCTTT. Combining the CDR3 with reference TRBV29-1 and TRBJ1-1 gives the whole variable domain SAVISQKPSRDICQRGTSLTIQCQVDSQVTMMFWYRQQPGQSLTLIATANQGSEATYESGFVIDKFPISRPNLTFSTLTVSNMSPEDSSIYLCSALTGGNTEAFFGQGTRLTVV.

The rearrangement joins TRBV5-6 to TRBJ1-1; a weak D match, TRBD1 (6 bases). The germline V gene encodes CDR1 SGHDT and CDR2 YYEEEE. Trimming left V 0 bases short and J 11 bases short, with 17 bases between. This CDR3 is built from 14 residues. The CDR3 sequence: CASSLEGPTGPAFF. CDR3 sequence (DNA): TGTGCCAGCAGCTTGGAGGGGCCCACAGGGCCGGCTTTCTTT.